Listed here are 8 T cell receptor beta chains from one sample, sequenced in a study of T-cell reconstitution after alpha-beta-depleted transplantation in children. The TCRbeta library incorporated unique molecular identifiers. TCRdb re-called the PCR reads with MiXCR, one entry per CDR3 protein. The repertoire holds fewer than 150,000 distinct CDR3 sequences, 20% to 25% seen once, with 8% to 11% in the top ten. The material was PBMCs, mostly from graft donor cells, obtained 180 days after TCRalphabeta/CD19-depleted stem cell transplant. The receptors shown here come from a male patient aged 2-9 years who had a stem cell transplant for chronic granulomatous disease, so the T cells may come from the graft donor.

The chain couples TRBV6-5 to TRBJ2-3, with a weak D call TRBD1 (7 bases). V lost 2 bases and J lost 1, with 13 bases in between. In germline, CDR1 is MNHEY, CDR2 SVGAGI. The CDR3 runs 16 residues. CDR3 sequence reads: CASSYETGTRTDTQYF. CDR3 DNA sequence: TGTGCCAGCAGTTACGAGACAGGGACTCGCACAGATACGCAGTATTTT.

The chain uses TRBV7-8 and TRBJ2-5, with 9 bases lining up with TRBD1. The CDR3 is made up of 16 amino acids. V dropped 2 bases and J dropped 4; count of bases not matched to a gene: 8. Germline-derived CDR1 and CDR2 are SGHVS and FQNEAQ. The CDR3 DNA reads TGTGCCAGCAGCTTATTGGGACAGGGTAGCCGAGAGACCCAGTACTTC. Amino acids: CASSLLGQGSRETQYF.

The V gene is TRBV7-6, the J gene TRBJ2-5, with a tentative D call TRBD1 (5 bases). The V end lost 1 base, the J end lost 2 bases, and 14 bases lay between the germline ends. Germline values: CDR1 SGHVS, CDR2 FNYEAQ. CDR3 size: 16 residues. The chain's CDR3 is CASSLVGAGQQETQYF. The CDR3, as DNA: TGTGCCAGCAGCTTAGTCGGCGCAGGACAACAAGAGACCCAGTACTTC.

The chain recombines TRBV20-1 with TRBJ2-3; D possibly corresponds to TRBD2 (6 bases). This CDR3 is 14 amino acids long. Germline assignment: CDR1 DFQATT and CDR2 SNEGSKA (reference sequence). Trimming pared 1 base from V and 3 bases from J, leaving 11 bases between. The CDR3 is CSARVSGLTDTQYF. CDR3 coding DNA: TGCAGTGCTAGAGTTAGCGGTTTGACAGATACGCAGTATTTT.

The chain is built from TRBV5-1 and TRBJ2-1, with 16 bases lining up with TRBD2. Unmatched junction bases numbered 5, after V lost 5 bases and J lost 0 bases. Germline V gene sequence: CDR1 SGHRS, CDR2 YFSETQ. The CDR3 spans 18 residues. CDR3 protein: CASSSGTSGRASYNEQFF. CDR3 DNA sequence: TGCGCCAGCAGTTCCGGGACTAGCGGGAGGGCCTCCTACAATGAGCAGTTCTTC. Together with reference TRBV5-1 and TRBJ2-1, the CDR3 gives the full variable domain: KAGVTQTPRYLIKTRGQQVTLSCSPISGHRSVSWYQQTPGQGLQFLFEYFSETQRNKGNFPGRFSGRQFSNSRSEMNVSTLELGDSALYLCASSSGTSGRASYNEQFFGPGTRLTVL.

This clonotype was counted many times. The chain is built from TRBV12-3 or TRBV12-4 and TRBJ2-2, with TRBD2 identical over 7 bases. J lost 9 bases, V lost 6 bases, and 7 bases had no gene match. The CDR3 totals 13 residues. The CDR3 DNA sequence: TGTGCCAGCAGCCGGGACTATTACCGGGAGCTGTTTTTT. This sequence encodes CASSRDYYRELFF.

The chain links TRBV15 to TRBJ2-3; D unclear. The V and J ends lost 5 bases and 6 bases respectively, with 12 bases between them. Germline-derived CDR1 and CDR2 are LNHNV and YYDKDF (reference sequence). The CDR3 runs to 13 residues. As DNA, the CDR3 is TGTGCCACCAGCGCCAGTCCCACCGATACGCAGTATTTT. Translating gives CATSASPTDTQYF.

Ten or more counts support this clonotype. The chain is built from TRBV7-8 and TRBJ2-3; D ambiguous. The CDR3 extends over 15 amino acids. V lost 2 bases and J lost 4, with 13 bases in between. From germline, CDR1 is SGHVS and CDR2 FQNEAQ. The DNA for the CDR3 is TGTGCCAGCAGCTTAAGGAGAGTAGTGGCAGATACGCAGTATTTT. This sequence encodes CASSLRRVVADTQYF. Looking up the rest from reference TRBV7-8 and TRBJ2-3 gives the full variable domain: GAGVSQSPRYKVAKRGQDVALRCDPISGHVSLFWYQQALGQGPEFLTYFQNEAQLDKSGLPSDRFFAERPEGSVSTLKIQRTQQEDSAVYLCASSLRRVVADTQYFGPGTRLTVL.